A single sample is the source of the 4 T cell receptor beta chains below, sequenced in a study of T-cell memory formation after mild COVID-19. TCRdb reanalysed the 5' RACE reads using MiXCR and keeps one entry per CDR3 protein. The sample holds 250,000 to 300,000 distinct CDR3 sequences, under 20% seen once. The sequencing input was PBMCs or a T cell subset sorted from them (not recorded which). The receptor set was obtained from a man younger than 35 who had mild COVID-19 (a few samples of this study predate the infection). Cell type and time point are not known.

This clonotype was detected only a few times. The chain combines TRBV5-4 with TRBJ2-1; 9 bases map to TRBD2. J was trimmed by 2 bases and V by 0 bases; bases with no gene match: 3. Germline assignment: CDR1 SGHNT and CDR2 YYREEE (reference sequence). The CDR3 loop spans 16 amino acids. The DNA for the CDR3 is TGTGCCAGCAGCTTGGATGCGGGGGGGACCTACAATGAGCAGTTCTTC. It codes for CASSLDAGGTYNEQFF.

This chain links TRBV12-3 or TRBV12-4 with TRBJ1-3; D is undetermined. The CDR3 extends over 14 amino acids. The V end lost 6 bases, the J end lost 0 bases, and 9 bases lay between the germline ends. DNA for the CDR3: TGTGCCAGCAGATGGGCCCTCTCTGGAAACACCATATATTTT. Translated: CASRWALSGNTIYF.

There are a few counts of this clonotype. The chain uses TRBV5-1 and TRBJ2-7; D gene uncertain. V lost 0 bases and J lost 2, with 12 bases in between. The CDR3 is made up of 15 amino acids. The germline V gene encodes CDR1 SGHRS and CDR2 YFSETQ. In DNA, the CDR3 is TGCGCCAGCAGCTTGGGTGTGACCGGAACCTACGAGCAGTACTTC. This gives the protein CASSLGVTGTYEQYF.

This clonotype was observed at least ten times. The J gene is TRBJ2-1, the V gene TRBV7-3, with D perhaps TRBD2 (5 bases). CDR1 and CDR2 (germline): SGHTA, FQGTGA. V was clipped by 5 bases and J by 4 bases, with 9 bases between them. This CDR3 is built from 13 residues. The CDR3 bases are TGTGCCAGCAGCCCCCGGGGATACAATGAGCAGTTCTTC. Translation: CASSPRGYNEQFF.